A single sample is the source of the 19 T cell receptor beta chains below, sequenced in a study of blood T cells in healthy people across ages. A sample-barcoded 5' primer and a J-beta primer mix were used in a second PCR of about 7 to 12 cycles. MiXCR, applied by TCRdb to the 5' RACE reads, yields one record per CDR3 protein. This table holds 800,000 or so distinct CDR3 sequences, 20% to 30% found once. This same sample was also taken into another study, of T cells of mothers and their children.

Sequencing input: blood. All receptors derive from a boy younger than 18 in good health.

This clonotype turned up a few times. The V gene is TRBV7-2, the J gene TRBJ2-7, with a weak D call TRBD2 (5 bases). There are 14 residues in the CDR3. From germline, CDR1 is SGHTA and CDR2 FQGNSA. V lost 4 bases, J lost 7 bases, and 17 bases lay in between. The CDR3 sequence is CASSSRTGSWEQYF. As DNA, the CDR3 is TGTGCCAGCAGCTCTAGGACGGGGTCCTGGGAGCAGTACTTC.

This clonotype came up a few times. The V and J genes are TRBV4-1 and TRBJ2-1; D gene unclear. The J call is doubtful: the DNA matches TRBJ2-7 better. CDR3 size: 13 residues. Per the germline V gene, CDR1 is MGHRA and CDR2 is YSYEKL. This CDR3 is CASSPRTTHEQYF. DNA of the CDR3: TGCGCCAGCAGCCCTCGAACCACCCACGAGCAGTACTTC.

The rearrangement joins TRBV7-9 to TRBJ1-4; D is perhaps TRBD1 (6 bases). CDR1 and CDR2 (germline): SEHNR, FQNEAQ (reference sequence). The CDR3 sequence is 16 residues long. V was clipped by 5 bases and J by 4 bases, with 17 bases between them. Here the CDR3 DNA reads TGTGCCAGCAGCGGCTCACCGGGACACCATAATGAAAAACTGTTTTTT. Amino acid sequence: CASSGSPGHHNEKLFF.

The chain has TRBV4-2 and TRBJ2-5; D might be TRBD1 (6 bases). V was pared by 1 base and J by 0 bases, with 15 bases between. CDR3 length equals 17 residues. Looked up from germline, CDR1 is LGHNA and CDR2 is YNFKEQ. The CDR3 DNA follows: TGTGCCAGCAGCCAAGGCCGGGGAAGGGGGTACCAAGAGACCCAGTACTTC. Translating it yields CASSQGRGRGYQETQYF.

The rearrangement joins TRBV4-3 to TRBJ1-4; no clear D gene. Trimming pared 3 bases from V and 0 bases from J, leaving 8 bases between. Germline loops: CDR1 LGHNA, CDR2 YSLEER. CDR3 length equals 15 residues. The CDR3 DNA follows: TGCGCCAGCAGCCATGACGTTGCAACTAATGAAAAACTGTTTTTT. Its translation is CASSHDVATNEKLFF.

The chain is built from TRBV7-3 and TRBJ2-3, with D perhaps TRBD1 or TRBD2 (5 bases each). Trimming took 6 bases from V and 2 from J, leaving 15 bases between them. This CDR3 is 15 amino acids long. Per germline, CDR1 SGHTA and CDR2 FQGTGA. The CDR3 here is CASSPGAMHTDTQYF. Written as DNA, the CDR3 is TGTGCCAGCAGTCCCGGGGCGATGCACACAGATACGCAGTATTTT.

The V gene is TRBV15, the J gene TRBJ2-1; TRBD1 might be the D (7 bases). Trimming removed 4 bases at V and 6 bases at J, with 16 bases between. Germline CDR1 reads LNHNV; CDR2 reads YYDKDF (reference sequence). The CDR3 runs to 15 residues. The chain's CDR3 is CATSTDYRGGNEQFF. CDR3 DNA: TGTGCCACCAGCACCGACTACAGGGGAGGCAATGAGCAGTTCTTC.

The chain links TRBV7-9 to TRBJ2-5; D possibly matches TRBD1 or TRBD2 (5 bases each). The CDR3 spans 15 residues. Germline CDR1 reads SEHNR; CDR2 reads FQNEAQ (reference sequence). The germline V and J ends were trimmed by 4 bases and 5 bases, with 17 bases remaining between them. CDR3 DNA sequence: TGTGCCAGCAGCTACCCACTAGGGGTAAGGGAGACCCAGTACTTC. It encodes CASSYPLGVRETQYF.

The chain combines TRBV7-9 with TRBJ2-6, with D possibly matching TRBD2 (5 bases). Looked up from germline, CDR1 is SEHNR and CDR2 is FQNEAQ (reference sequence). CDR3 size: 15 residues. Trimming left V 5 bases short and J 2 bases short, with 10 bases between. The DNA of the CDR3 is TGTGCCAGCAGCGGAACGGGGACTGGGGCCAACGTCCTGACTTTC. Translation: CASSGTGTGANVLTF.

This clonotype was seen only a few times. The V gene is TRBV29-1, the J gene TRBJ2-7; D is possibly TRBD2 (6 bases). The CDR3 is 11 residues long. CDR1 is SQVTM and CDR2 is ANQGSEA in the germline V gene. Trimming took 6 bases from V and 5 from J, leaving 11 bases between them. The CDR3 region is CSVGGLHEQYF. CDR3 nucleotides: TGCAGCGTAGGAGGGCTACACGAGCAGTACTTC.

This clonotype was observed a handful of times. The rearrangement links TRBV6-2 or TRBV6-3 to TRBJ2-3; unclear D gene. V lost 2 bases and J 4 bases, leaving 19 bases between the germline ends. CDR3 length: 17 amino acids. Germline V gene sequence: CDR1 MNHEY, CDR2 SVGEGT. Here the CDR3 reads CASSYAHKNQRADTQYF. In DNA form, the CDR3 reads TGTGCCAGCAGTTACGCCCACAAAAACCAAAGGGCAGATACGCAGTATTTT.

This clonotype appeared a few times. This chain connects TRBV20-1 to TRBJ2-1, with 11 bases lining up with TRBD2. This CDR3 comprises 16 residues. Germline assignment: CDR1 DFQATT and CDR2 SNEGSKA (reference sequence). The V segment lost 3 bases and the J segment 7 bases; nucleotides outside the gene matches: 11. The DNA of the CDR3 is TGCAGTGCTAGCGGTCTAGGTAGCGGGGGGGATAATGAGCAGTTCTTC. The encoded protein is CSASGLGSGGDNEQFF.

The chain uses TRBV20-1 and TRBJ2-5; D is undetermined. The CDR3 sequence is 10 residues long. V lost 8 bases to trimming and J lost 1 base, with 5 bases between them. Germline-derived CDR1 and CDR2 are DFQATT and SNEGSKA (reference sequence). The CDR3 nucleotides read TGCAGTTTGATCCAAGAGACCCAGTACTTC. This codes for CSLIQETQYF.

In its sample, this clonotype was seen many times. V and J are TRBV5-1 and TRBJ2-7; 10 nucleotides align to TRBD1. Per the germline V gene, CDR1 is SGHRS and CDR2 is YFSETQ. The CDR3 is 14 residues long. V lost 5 bases, J lost 2 bases, and 4 bases stayed unmatched. The CDR3 DNA is TGCGCCAGCAGGGGACAGGGGCGAACCTACGAGCAGTACTTC. Translation: CASRGQGRTYEQYF.

This clonotype came up a few times. The chain combines TRBV27 with TRBJ2-1; D is ambiguous. The CDR3 is 14 residues long. V lost 2 bases, J lost 7 bases, and 12 bases lay in between. Germline CDR1 MNHEY, CDR2 SMNVEV (reference sequence). The CDR3 reads CASSLNGPSNEQFF. The DNA of the CDR3 is TGTGCCAGCAGTTTAAACGGGCCTTCTAATGAGCAGTTCTTC.

V usage is TRBV4-1 and J usage is TRBJ1-1; unclear D gene. Trimming left V 6 bases short and J 0 bases short, with 5 bases between. Germline-derived CDR1 and CDR2 are MGHRA and YSYEKL. This CDR3 is built from 12 residues. CDR3 bases: TGCGCCAGCAGAAACCTGAACACTGAAGCTTTCTTT. As protein: CASRNLNTEAFF.

The DNA for the CDR3 is TGTGCCACCAGTGATACGTCACTCGGGCCCCAGCATTTT. This translates into CATSDTSLGPQHF. This chain joins TRBV24-1 and TRBJ1-5; D is undetermined. The germline V gene has CDR1 KGHDR and CDR2 SFDVKD. The CDR3 is 13 residues long. V was cut by 3 bases and J by 9 bases, with 11 bases left in between.

The chain employs TRBV12-3 or TRBV12-4 and TRBJ1-1, with a weak D call TRBD1 (6 bases). CDR3 length equals 15 residues. Between the trimmed V and J ends, which lost 6 bases and 3 bases, there was a span of 17 bases. The CDR3 here is CASSRIQGWDTEAFF. The CDR3 coding sequence is TGTGCCAGCAGCCGAATACAGGGTTGGGACACTGAAGCTTTCTTT.

The gene calls are TRBV20-1 and TRBJ2-5; D unclear. Between the trimmed V and J ends, which lost 0 bases and 2 bases, there was a span of 16 bases. CDR3 length: 16 residues. From germline, CDR1 is DFQATT and CDR2 SNEGSKA (reference sequence). Written as DNA, the CDR3 is TGCAGTGCTAGAGATCCAAAGGGAAGATCTCAAGAGACCCAGTACTTC. It codes for CSARDPKGRSQETQYF.